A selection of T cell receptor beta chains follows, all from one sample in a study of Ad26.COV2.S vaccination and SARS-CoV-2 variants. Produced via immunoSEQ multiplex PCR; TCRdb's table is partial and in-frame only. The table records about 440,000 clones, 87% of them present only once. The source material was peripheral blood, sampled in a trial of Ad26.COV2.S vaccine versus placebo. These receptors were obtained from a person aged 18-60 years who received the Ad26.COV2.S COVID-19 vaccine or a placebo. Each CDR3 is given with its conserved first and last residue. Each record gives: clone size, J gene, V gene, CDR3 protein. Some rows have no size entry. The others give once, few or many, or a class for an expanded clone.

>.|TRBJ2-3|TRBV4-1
CASSLREWGDTQYF
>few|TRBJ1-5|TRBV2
CASRLGQHNQPQHF
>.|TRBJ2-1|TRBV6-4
CASSDPWTSRILNNEQFF
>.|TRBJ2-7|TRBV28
CASSSPRGRAYEQYF
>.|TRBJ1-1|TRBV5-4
CASSLTNSEAFF
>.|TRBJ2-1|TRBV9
CASSVGGRRGDNEQFF
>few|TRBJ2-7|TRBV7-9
CASSESYEQYF
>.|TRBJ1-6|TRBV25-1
CASSVGVTGHNSPLHF
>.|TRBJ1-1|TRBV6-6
CASSPGTEAFF
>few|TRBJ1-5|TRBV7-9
CASTEGSYQPQHF
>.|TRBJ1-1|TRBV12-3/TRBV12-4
CASRGPLNTEAFF
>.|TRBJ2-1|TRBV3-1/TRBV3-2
CASSQGQTTPFF
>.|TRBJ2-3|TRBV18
CASSRNRGPGTDTQYF
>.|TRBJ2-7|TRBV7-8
CASSFRQGQQYF
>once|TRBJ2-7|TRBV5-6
CASSLGWDHYEQYF
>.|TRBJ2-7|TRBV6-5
CASRRDSYEQYF
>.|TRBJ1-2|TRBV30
CAAYYGGPGYTF